These 4 T cell receptor beta chains were all obtained from the same sample, sequenced in a study of neurological immune-mediated disorders. Documented time point: longitudinal time-point 3. From the 5' RACE reads, TCRdb called clonotypes with MiXCR, one entry per CDR3 protein. The repertoire consists of 84,000 or so distinct CDR3 sequences, with 3.5% to 4.5% occurring once and the leading ten covering around 6%. The source material was PBMCs. The origin of the receptors is a woman aged 55-69 years with multiple sclerosis.

This clonotype came up many times. The rearrangement uses TRBV7-2 and TRBJ2-1, with D perhaps given as TRBD1 or TRBD2 (5 bases each). The CDR3 sequence is 15 residues long. V lost 5 bases to trimming and J lost 3 bases, with 14 bases between them. Germline loops: CDR1 SGHTA, CDR2 FQGNSA. The CDR3: CASSPSGTVYNEQFF. In nucleotides, the CDR3 is TGTGCCAGCAGCCCATCCGGGACGGTCTACAATGAGCAGTTCTTC.

The chain links TRBV5-8 to TRBJ2-1; a weak D match, TRBD2 (6 bases). This CDR3 has 16 residues. Germline V gene lookup returns CDR1 SGHTS and CDR2 YDEGEE. V lost 2 bases and J 3 bases, leaving 15 bases between the germline ends. CDR3 protein: CASSFFSGQDYNEQFF. CDR3 sequence (DNA): TGTGCCAGCAGCTTTTTTAGCGGTCAGGACTACAATGAGCAGTTCTTC.

This clonotype was counted at least ten times. This chain uses TRBV5-1 with TRBJ2-3, with D perhaps given as TRBD1 or TRBD2 (5 bases each). CDR1 is SGHRS, CDR2 YFSETQ, per germline. The CDR3 sequence is 17 residues long. V lost 3 bases to trimming and J lost 3 bases, with 20 bases between them. CDR3: CASSSNEGRPRTDTQYF. The CDR3 DNA is TGCGCCAGCAGCTCAAATGAGGGACGGCCCCGGACAGATACGCAGTATTTT.

The table lists this clonotype with many counts. The V gene is TRBV5-1, the J gene TRBJ2-1; D is perhaps TRBD1 (6 bases). The CDR3 is made up of 16 amino acids. Trimming shortened V by 7 bases and J by 7 bases, and 24 bases separated the two germline ends. Germline CDR1 and CDR2: SGHRS and YFSETQ. CDR3 in DNA: TGCGCCAGCCATGATCGGCGACCAGGGGTCAATAATGAGCAGTTCTTC. Translated, it gives CASHDRRPGVNNEQFF.